The 3 T cell receptor beta chains listed next were all sequenced from one sample in a study of cytomegalovirus exposure and HLA in healthy donors. The PCR had 60 Vbeta and 13 Jbeta primers. Here immunoSEQ multiplex PCR was the method, and the copy in TCRdb shows in-frame clones only, minus some. The sample holds 120,000 or so clones, over 65% seen once. Material: PBMCs. These receptors were taken from a man younger than 30 in good health and CMV-seropositive.

The chain uses TRBV5-6 and TRBJ1-6; D is uncertain. The CDR3 totals 12 residues. Germline-derived CDR1 and CDR2 are SGHDT and YYEEEE. Trimming stripped 4 bases from V and 7 bases from J, with 6 bases between. CDR3 in amino acids: CASSHTNSPLHF. DNA for the CDR3: TGTGCCAGCAGCCACACAAATTCACCCCTCCACTTT. Drawing the rest from reference TRBV5-6 and TRBJ1-6, the complete variable domain is DAGVTQSPTHLIKTRGQQVTLRCSPKSGHDTVSWYQQALGQGPQFIFQYYEEEERQRGNFPDRFSGHQFPNYSSELNVNALLLGDSALYLCASSHTNSPLHFGNGTRLTVT.

This rearrangement joins TRBV7-9 to TRBJ2-7; TRBD1 matches 8 bases. CDR3 size: 18 residues. The V segment lost 4 bases and the J segment 5 bases; nucleotides outside the gene matches: 19. Germline assignment: CDR1 SEHNR and CDR2 FQNEAQ (reference sequence). The CDR3 region is CASSSPTPGTGLQDEQYF. CDR3 nucleotide sequence: TGTGCCAGCAGCTCCCCGACCCCCGGGACAGGACTTCAGGACGAGCAGTACTTC. Filled out from reference TRBV7-9 and TRBJ2-7, the complete variable domain reads DTGVSQNPRHKITKRGQNVTFRCDPISEHNRLYWYRQTLGQGPEFLTYFQNEAQLEKSRLLSDRFSAERPKGSFSTLEIQRTEQGDSAMYLCASSSPTPGTGLQDEQYFGPGTRLTVT.

The V gene is TRBV5-1, the J gene TRBJ2-3, with unresolved D. From germline, CDR1 is SGHRS and CDR2 YFSETQ. The CDR3 loop spans 13 amino acids. V was shortened by 0 bases and J by 4 bases, with 6 bases between the two germline ends. The DNA for the CDR3 is TGCGCCAGCAGCTTGGTTGGCTCAGATACGCAGTATTTT. As protein: CASSLVGSDTQYF. Drawing the rest from reference TRBV5-1 and TRBJ2-3, the complete variable domain is KAGVTQTPRYLIKTRGQQVTLSCSPISGHRSVSWYQQTPGQGLQFLFEYFSETQRNKGNFPGRFSGRQFSNSRSEMNVSTLELGDSALYLCASSLVGSDTQYFGPGTRLTVL.